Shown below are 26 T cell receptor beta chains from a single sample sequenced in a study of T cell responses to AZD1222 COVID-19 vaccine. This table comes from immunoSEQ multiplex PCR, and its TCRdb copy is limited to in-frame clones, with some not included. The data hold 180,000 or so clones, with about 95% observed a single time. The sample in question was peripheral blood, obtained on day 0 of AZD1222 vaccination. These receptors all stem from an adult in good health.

CDR3 in DNA: TGTGCCAGTAGTGAAAGCGGGAGGGCCTACAATGAGCAGTTCTTC. Translation gives CASSESGRAYNEQFF. V is TRBV19 and J is TRBJ2-1; 10 positions match TRBD2. V dropped 5 bases and J dropped 2; count of bases not matched to a gene: 3. This CDR3 spans 15 amino acids. Germline V gives CDR1 LNHDA, CDR2 SQIVND (reference sequence). Complete variable domain (other parts from reference TRBV19 and TRBJ2-1): DGGITQSPKYLFRKEGQNVTLSCEQNLNHDAMYWYRQDPGQGLRLIYYSQIVNDFQKGDIAEGYSVSREKKESFPLTVTSAQKNPTAFYLCASSESGRAYNEQFFGPGTRLTVL.

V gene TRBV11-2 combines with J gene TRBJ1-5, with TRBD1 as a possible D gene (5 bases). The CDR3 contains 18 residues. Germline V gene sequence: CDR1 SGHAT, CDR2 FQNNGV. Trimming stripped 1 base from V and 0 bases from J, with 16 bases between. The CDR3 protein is CASSLVSGSGYSNQPQHF. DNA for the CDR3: TGTGCCAGCAGCTTAGTAAGCGGGTCAGGGTATAGCAATCAGCCCCAGCATTTT. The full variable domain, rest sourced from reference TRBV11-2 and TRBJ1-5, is EAGVAQSPRYKIIEKRQSVAFWCNPISGHATLYWYQQILGQGPKLLIQFQNNGVVDDSQLPKDRFSAERLKGVDSTLKIQPAKLEDSAVYLCASSLVSGSGYSNQPQHFGDGTRLSIL.

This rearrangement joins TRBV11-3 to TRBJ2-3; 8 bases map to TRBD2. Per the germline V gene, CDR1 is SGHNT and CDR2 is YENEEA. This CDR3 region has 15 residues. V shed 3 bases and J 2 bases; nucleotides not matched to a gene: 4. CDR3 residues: CASSFSGTNTDTQYF. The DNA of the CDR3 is TGTGCCAGCAGCTTTAGCGGGACGAACACAGATACGCAGTATTTT.

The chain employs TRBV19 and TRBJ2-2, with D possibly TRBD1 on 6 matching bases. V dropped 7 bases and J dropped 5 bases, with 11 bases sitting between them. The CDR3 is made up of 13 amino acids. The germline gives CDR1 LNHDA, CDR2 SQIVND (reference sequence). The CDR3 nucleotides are TGTGCCAGTACCCCCCAGGGGACCGGGGAGCTGTTTTTT. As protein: CASTPQGTGELFF. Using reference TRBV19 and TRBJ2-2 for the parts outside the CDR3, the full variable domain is DGGITQSPKYLFRKEGQNVTLSCEQNLNHDAMYWYRQDPGQGLRLIYYSQIVNDFQKGDIAEGYSVSREKKESFPLTVTSAQKNPTAFYLCASTPQGTGELFFGEGSRLTVL.

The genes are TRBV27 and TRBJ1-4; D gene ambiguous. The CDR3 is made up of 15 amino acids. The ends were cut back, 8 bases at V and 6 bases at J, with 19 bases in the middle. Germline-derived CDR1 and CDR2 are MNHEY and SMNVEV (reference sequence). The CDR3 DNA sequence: TGTGCCAGCGGATCACAATCCCTAAATTATGAAAAACTGTTTTTT. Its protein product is CASGSQSLNYEKLFF.

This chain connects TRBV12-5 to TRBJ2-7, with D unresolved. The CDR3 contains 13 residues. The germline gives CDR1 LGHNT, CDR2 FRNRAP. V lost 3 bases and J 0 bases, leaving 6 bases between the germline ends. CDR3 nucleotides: TGTGCTAGTGGTTTAGACCCCTCCTACGAGCAGTACTTC. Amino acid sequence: CASGLDPSYEQYF.

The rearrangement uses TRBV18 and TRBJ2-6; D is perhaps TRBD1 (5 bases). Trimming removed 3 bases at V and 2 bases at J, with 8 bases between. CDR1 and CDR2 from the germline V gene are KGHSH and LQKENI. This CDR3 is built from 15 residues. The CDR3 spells CASSPSGTGANVLTF. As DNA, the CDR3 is TGTGCCAGCTCACCCTCAGGGACTGGGGCCAACGTCCTGACTTTC. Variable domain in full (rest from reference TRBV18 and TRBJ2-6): NAGVMQNPRHLVRRRGQEARLRCSPMKGHSHVYWYRQLPEEGLKFMVYLQKENIIDESGMPKERFSAEFPKEGPSILRIQQVVRGDSAAYFCASSPSGTGANVLTFGAGSRLTVL.

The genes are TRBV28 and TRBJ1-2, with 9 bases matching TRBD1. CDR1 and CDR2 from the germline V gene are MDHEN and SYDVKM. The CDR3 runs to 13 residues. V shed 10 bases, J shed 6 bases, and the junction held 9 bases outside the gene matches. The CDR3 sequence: CATGTGFSDGYTF. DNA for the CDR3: TGTGCCACCGGGACAGGGTTTAGTGATGGCTACACCTTC.

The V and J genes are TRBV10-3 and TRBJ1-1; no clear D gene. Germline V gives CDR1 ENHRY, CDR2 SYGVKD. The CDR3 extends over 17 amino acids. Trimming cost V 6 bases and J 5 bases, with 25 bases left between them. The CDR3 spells CAIRAFRKAETDTEAFF. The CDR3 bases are TGTGCCATCAGGGCCTTTAGGAAGGCGGAAACTGATACTGAAGCTTTCTTT.

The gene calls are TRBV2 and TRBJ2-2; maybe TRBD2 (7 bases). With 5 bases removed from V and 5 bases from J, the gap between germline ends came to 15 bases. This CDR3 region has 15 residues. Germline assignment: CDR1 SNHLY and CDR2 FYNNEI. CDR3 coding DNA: TGTGCCAGCAGTCTTACTGGGGGGGCGACCGGGGAGCTGTTTTTT. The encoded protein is CASSLTGGATGELFF.

This CDR3 reads CASNSGSRNEQFF. For the CDR3, the DNA is TGTGCCAGTAACAGCGGGAGTAGAAATGAGCAGTTCTTC. The chain joins TRBV19 to TRBJ2-1, with 8 bases matching TRBD2. Germline V gene data show CDR1 as LNHDA and CDR2 as SQIVND (reference sequence). The CDR3 has 13 amino acids. V dropped 7 bases and J dropped 7; count of bases not matched to a gene: 6.

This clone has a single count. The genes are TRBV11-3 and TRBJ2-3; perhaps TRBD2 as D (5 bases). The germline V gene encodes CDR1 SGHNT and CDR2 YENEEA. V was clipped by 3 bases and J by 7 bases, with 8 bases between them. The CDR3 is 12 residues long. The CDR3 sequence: CASSFEGNTQYF. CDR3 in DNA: TGTGCCAGCAGCTTTGAGGGAAATACGCAGTATTTT.

The CDR3 DNA reads TGCGCCAGCAGGGGGGGACTAGGGGATGAGCAGTTCTTC. Translating it yields CASRGGLGDEQFF. V and J are TRBV5-1 and TRBJ2-1, with 8 nucleotides matching TRBD2. The CDR3 runs 13 residues. CDR1 is SGHRS and CDR2 is YFSETQ in the germline V gene. V gave up 5 bases and J gave up 8 bases; unmatched junction bases: 6.

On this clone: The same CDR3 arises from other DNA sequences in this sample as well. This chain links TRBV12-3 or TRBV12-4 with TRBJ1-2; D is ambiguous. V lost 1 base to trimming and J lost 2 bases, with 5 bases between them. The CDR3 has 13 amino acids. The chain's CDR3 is CASSLGGNYGYTF. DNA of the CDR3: TGTGCCAGCAGTTTAGGAGGGAACTATGGCTACACCTTC.

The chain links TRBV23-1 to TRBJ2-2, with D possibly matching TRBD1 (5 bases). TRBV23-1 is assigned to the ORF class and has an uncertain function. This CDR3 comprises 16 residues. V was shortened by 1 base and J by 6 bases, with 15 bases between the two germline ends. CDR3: CASSQLNRTIAGELFF. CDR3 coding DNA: TGCGCCAGCAGTCAATTGAACAGGACCATTGCCGGGGAGCTGTTTTTT.

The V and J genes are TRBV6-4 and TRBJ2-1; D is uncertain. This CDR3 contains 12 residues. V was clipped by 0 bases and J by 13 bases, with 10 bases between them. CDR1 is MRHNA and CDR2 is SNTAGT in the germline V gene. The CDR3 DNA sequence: TGTGCCAGCAGTGACTCTCGAAAAAAACAGTTCTTC. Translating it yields CASSDSRKKQFF.

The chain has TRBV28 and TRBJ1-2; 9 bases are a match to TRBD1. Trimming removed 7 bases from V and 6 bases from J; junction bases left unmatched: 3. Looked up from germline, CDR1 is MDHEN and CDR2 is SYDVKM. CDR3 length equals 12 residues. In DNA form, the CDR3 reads TGTGCCAGCAAGGGACAGGGCAATGGCTACACCTTC. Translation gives CASKGQGNGYTF.

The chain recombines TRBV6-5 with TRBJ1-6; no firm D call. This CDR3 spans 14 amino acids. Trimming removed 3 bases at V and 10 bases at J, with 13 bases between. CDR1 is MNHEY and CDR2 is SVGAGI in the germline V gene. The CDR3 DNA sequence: TGTGCCAGCAGTTATAGCGCGAGGCGCTCACCCCTCCACTTT. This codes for CASSYSARRSPLHF.

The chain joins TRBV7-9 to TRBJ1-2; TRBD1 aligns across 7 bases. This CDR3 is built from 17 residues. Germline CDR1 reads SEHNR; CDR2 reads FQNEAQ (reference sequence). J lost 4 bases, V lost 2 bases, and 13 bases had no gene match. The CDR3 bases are TGTGCCAGCAGCTTAAGTGGACCTCAGGGGGGAATCTATGGCTACACCTTC. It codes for CASSLSGPQGGIYGYTF.

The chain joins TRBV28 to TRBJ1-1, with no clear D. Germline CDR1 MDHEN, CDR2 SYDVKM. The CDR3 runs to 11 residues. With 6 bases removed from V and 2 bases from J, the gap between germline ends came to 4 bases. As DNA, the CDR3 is TGTGCCAGCAGGGAAAACACTGAAGCTTTCTTT. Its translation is CASRENTEAFF. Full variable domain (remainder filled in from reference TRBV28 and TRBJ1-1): DVKVTQSSRYLVKRTGEKVFLECVQDMDHENMFWYRQDPGLGLRLIYFSYDVKMKEKGDIPEGYSVSREKKERFSLILESASTNQTSMYLCASRENTEAFFGQGTRLTVV.

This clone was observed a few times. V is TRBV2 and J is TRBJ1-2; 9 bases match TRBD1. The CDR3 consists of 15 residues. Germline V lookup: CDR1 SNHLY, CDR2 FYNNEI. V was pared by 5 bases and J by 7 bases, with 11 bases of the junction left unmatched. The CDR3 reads CASSRLSPGQGGYTF. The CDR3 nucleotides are TGTGCCAGCAGTCGACTTAGCCCGGGACAGGGTGGCTACACCTTC.

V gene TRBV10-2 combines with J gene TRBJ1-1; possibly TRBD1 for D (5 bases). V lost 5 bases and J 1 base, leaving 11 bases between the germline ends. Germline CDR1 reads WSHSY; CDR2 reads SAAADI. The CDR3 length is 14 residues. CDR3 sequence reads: CASSPGTANTEAFF. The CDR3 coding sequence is TGCGCCAGCAGTCCCGGGACGGCGAACACTGAAGCTTTCTTT.

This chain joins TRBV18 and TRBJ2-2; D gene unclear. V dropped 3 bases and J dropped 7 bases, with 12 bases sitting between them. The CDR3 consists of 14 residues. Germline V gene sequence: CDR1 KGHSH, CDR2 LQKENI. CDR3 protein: CASSPVEGNGELFF. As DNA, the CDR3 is TGTGCCAGCTCACCCGTTGAAGGTAACGGGGAGCTGTTTTTT.

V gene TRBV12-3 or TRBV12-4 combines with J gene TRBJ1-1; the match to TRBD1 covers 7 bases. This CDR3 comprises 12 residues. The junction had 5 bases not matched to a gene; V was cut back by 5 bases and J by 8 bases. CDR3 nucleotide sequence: TGTGCCAGCAGTCTACGGACAGGCGAAGCTTTCTTT. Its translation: CASSLRTGEAFF.

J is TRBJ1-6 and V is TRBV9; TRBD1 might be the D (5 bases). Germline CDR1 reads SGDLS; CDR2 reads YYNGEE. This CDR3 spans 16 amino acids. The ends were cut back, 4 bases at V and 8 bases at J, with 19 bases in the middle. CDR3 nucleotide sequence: TGTGCCAGCAGCCCTCGTGGGAGGGGCTGGGATTCACCCCTCCACTTT. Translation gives CASSPRGRGWDSPLHF.

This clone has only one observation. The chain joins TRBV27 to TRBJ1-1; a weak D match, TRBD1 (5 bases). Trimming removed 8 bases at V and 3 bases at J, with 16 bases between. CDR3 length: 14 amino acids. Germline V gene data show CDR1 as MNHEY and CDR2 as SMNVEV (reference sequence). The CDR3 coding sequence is TGTGCCAGCTCGACTTTTGGGGCGGACACTGAAGCTTTCTTT. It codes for CASSTFGADTEAFF.